This TCR beta chain was captured in a study of CD8+ T cells in alopecia areata. Study outcomes and limitations: Besides other cells, scalp samples also yield sequences of resident alphabeta T cells from normal skin. Lesional scalp, notably in alopecia totalis/universalis, had clonality above that of normal scalp.

About this clone: Its specificity is unknown.

RNA, once extracted, was reverse transcribed into cDNA for use as the sequencing template. Sequencing used immunoSEQ multiplex PCR; TCRdb keeps in-frame clones, though not all of them. The profile covers some 110,000 clones, with 35% to 45% appearing a single time and over 3% taken by the ten largest. Collected material from alopecia areata patients comprised lesional scalp punch biopsies and peripheral blood. Sorted out of PBMCs were CD4+ T cells and CD8+ T cells. This receptor was taken from a human donor with alopecia areata. Material: CD4+ T cells sorted from blood.

DNA for the CDR3: TGCAGCGTTGTGTATCTTTTGGGGCTTGCCCTCACAGATACGCAGTATTTT. It yields the protein CSVVYLLGLALTDTQYF. The chain uses TRBV29-1 and TRBJ2-3; TRBD1 is a possible D gene (5 bases). CDR1 and CDR2 from the germline V gene are SQVTM and ANQGSEA. Trimming cost V 4 bases and J 2 bases, with 22 bases left between them. This CDR3 has 17 amino acids.